This T cell receptor (beta chain) is drawn from a study of lymphopenia after photon versus proton radiotherapy. Sequencing used immunoSEQ multiplex PCR; TCRdb keeps in-frame clones, though not all of them. This sample has 150,000 to 200,000 clones; about 88% occur once, and the top ten carry less than 6%. Regarding this clone: Its antigen remains unidentified.

Study-wide results and limits: Relative stability marked proton patients; photon patients lost diversity and naive cells. Post-nadir diversity loss with photons came from oligoclonal expansion, particularly CD8+ Temra cells. Authors raise, but do not show, better survival with proton therapy.

V lost 0 bases and J 0 bases, leaving 15 bases between the germline ends. The CDR3 runs to 17 residues. Per the germline V gene, CDR1 is SGHNT and CDR2 is YYREEE (reference sequence). The receptor was derived from a man aged 50 or older with gastric cancer. Specimen: peripheral blood, collected from a patient treated with photon-based radiotherapy. The rearrangement links TRBV5-4 to TRBJ1-1; tentatively, D is TRBD1 (6 bases). The CDR3 loop reads CASSLELGRGMNTEAFF. The CDR3 region has the DNA TGTGCCAGCAGCTTGGAGCTGGGGAGGGGGATGAACACTGAAGCTTTCTTT.